These 11 T cell receptor beta chains originate from one sample sequenced in a study of T cell responses to AZD1222 COVID-19 vaccine (dated by TCRdb to the early 2020s). Sample time point, as interpreted from the label and publication: baseline before first vaccination. Library construction relied on the immunoSEQ multiplex PCR assay. In TCRdb, the immuneACCESS table is reduced to in-frame sequences with V and J assigned. These tables do not hold every clone; where another copy was compared, an unresolved V gene accounts for under half, and the others remain unexplained. This sample is represented by roughly 120,000 clones; around nine tenths of them were singletons. The top ten hold under 3.5% of the sample. This material consisted of peripheral blood, taken on day 0 of AZD1222 vaccination. The receptors here all came from an adult in good health.

The J gene is TRBJ2-1, the V gene TRBV4-1; 7 nucleotides align to TRBD2. Germline V gene sequence: CDR1 MGHRA, CDR2 YSYEKL. The CDR3 loop spans 16 amino acids. V lost 3 bases to trimming and J lost 6 bases; unmatched junction nucleotides: 11. This chain's CDR3 is CASSHPTSDPLNEQFF. In DNA, the CDR3 is TGCGCCAGCAGCCACCCCACTAGCGACCCCCTCAATGAGCAGTTCTTC.

The CDR3 region is CASSQGNYGYTF. The DNA for the CDR3 is TGTGCCAGCAGTCAGGGGAACTATGGCTACACCTTC. The chain uses TRBV6-2 or TRBV6-3 and TRBJ1-2; TRBD1 might be the D (6 bases). The CDR3 loop spans 12 amino acids. V was clipped by 5 bases and J by 2 bases, with 6 bases between them. CDR1 and CDR2 from the germline V gene are MNHEY and SVGEGT.

The chain carries TRBV28 and TRBJ2-6, with 7 bases matching TRBD1. Germline assignment: CDR1 MDHEN and CDR2 SYDVKM. The CDR3 runs to 19 residues. V gave up 8 bases and J gave up 3 bases; unmatched junction bases: 19. The CDR3 nucleotides read TGTGCCAGCGCACTAGGGGGCAGGAACCCCTCCTATGGGGCCAACGTCCTGACTTTC. Translating it yields CASALGGRNPSYGANVLTF.

The DNA of the CDR3 is TGTGCCACCAGCAGTGGACAGGGGTTCTATGGCTACACCTTC. Residues: CATSSGQGFYGYTF. The rearrangement uses TRBV15 and TRBJ1-2; 9 bases match TRBD1. From germline, CDR1 is LNHNV and CDR2 YYDKDF (reference sequence). The CDR3 totals 14 residues. V lost 3 bases and J lost 4; bases outside the gene matches: 3.

The J gene is TRBJ2-1, the V gene TRBV7-2; a weak D match, TRBD2 (6 bases). Germline values: CDR1 SGHTA, CDR2 FQGNSA. Trimming cost V 6 bases and J 7 bases, with 22 bases left between them. There are 16 residues in the CDR3. The CDR3 loop reads CASRSRLGGVANEQFF. The CDR3 DNA reads TGTGCCAGCAGGAGCAGACTGGGCGGGGTGGCGAATGAGCAGTTCTTC.

In its sample, this clone was seen once. Its ends do not fully match the called genes, so a read error is possible. The V gene is TRBV20-1, the J gene TRBJ1-1; unclear D gene. The CDR3 has 11 residues. Germline CDR1 DFQATT, CDR2 SNEGSKA (reference sequence). The DNA for the CDR3 is TGCAGTGCTAGAGATTATAGGGAGGAATCTTTT. Its protein product is CSARDYREESF.

V is TRBV28 and J is TRBJ1-1; D not resolved. Trimming stripped 7 bases from V and 2 bases from J, with 17 bases between. The CDR3 spans 15 residues. Germline CDR1 reads MDHEN; CDR2 reads SYDVKM. This CDR3 reads CASTTTRSPNTEAFF. CDR3 bases: TGTGCCAGCACCACAACCCGCAGTCCAAACACTGAAGCTTTCTTT.

The chain combines TRBV25-1 with TRBJ1-2, with D possibly being TRBD1 (5 bases). The CDR3 extends over 13 amino acids. The germline V and J ends were trimmed by 6 bases and 7 bases, with 15 bases remaining between them. Germline V gene data show CDR1 as MGHDK and CDR2 as SYGVNS. DNA of the CDR3: TGTGCCAGCAGCCCTCGGGGGGATGGTGGCTACACCTTC. It specifies CASSPRGDGGYTF.

V and J are TRBV28 and TRBJ1-2; no firm D call. The V gene's germline CDR1 is MDHEN and CDR2 SYDVKM. V lost 4 bases, J lost 9 bases, and 21 bases lay in between. This CDR3 spans 15 amino acids. CDR3 coding DNA: TGTGCCAGCAGTTCTGGGCCTGGCGATCTATATAGCTACACCTTC. Translating gives CASSSGPGDLYSYTF.

This clone showed up many times. This chain joins TRBV19 and TRBJ1-1; no firm D call. Germline values: CDR1 LNHDA, CDR2 SQIVND (reference sequence). The CDR3 is 14 residues long. V was cut by 0 bases and J by 5 bases, with 10 bases left in between. The CDR3 coding sequence is TGTGCCAGTAGTATAGAGAGAAGCAGGACTGAAGCTTTCTTT. Amino acid sequence: CASSIERSRTEAFF.

The rearrangement uses TRBV28 and TRBJ2-1; D is perhaps TRBD1 (5 bases). This CDR3 spans 13 amino acids. CDR1 MDHEN and CDR2 SYDVKM come from the germline V gene. V lost 6 bases and J lost 7, with 13 bases in between. The DNA for the CDR3 is TGTGCCAGCAGCACACCGGACAAGAATGAGCAGTTCTTC. Translation: CASSTPDKNEQFF.